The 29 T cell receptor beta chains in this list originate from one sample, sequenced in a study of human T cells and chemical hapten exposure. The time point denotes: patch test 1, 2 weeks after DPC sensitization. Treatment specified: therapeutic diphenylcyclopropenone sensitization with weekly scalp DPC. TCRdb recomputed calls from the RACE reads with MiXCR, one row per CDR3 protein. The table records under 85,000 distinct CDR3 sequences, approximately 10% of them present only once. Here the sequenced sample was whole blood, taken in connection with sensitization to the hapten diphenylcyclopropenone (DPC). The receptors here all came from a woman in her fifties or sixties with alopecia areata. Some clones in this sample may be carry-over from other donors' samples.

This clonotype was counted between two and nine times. CDR3 DNA: TGTGCCAGCAGCGATGGCGGTCTCGAGACCCAGTACTTC. This codes for CASSDGGLETQYF. This sequence joins TRBV11-2 and TRBJ2-5; D remains unclear. CDR3 size: 13 residues. Looked up from germline, CDR1 is SGHAT and CDR2 is FQNNGV. V lost 5 bases and J lost 5, with 12 bases in between.

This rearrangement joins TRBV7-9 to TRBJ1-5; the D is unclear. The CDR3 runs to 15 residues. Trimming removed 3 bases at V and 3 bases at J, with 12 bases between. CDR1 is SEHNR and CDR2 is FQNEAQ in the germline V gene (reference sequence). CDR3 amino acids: CASSFGLGPNQPQHF. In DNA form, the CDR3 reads TGTGCCAGCAGCTTTGGTTTAGGTCCCAATCAGCCCCAGCATTTT.

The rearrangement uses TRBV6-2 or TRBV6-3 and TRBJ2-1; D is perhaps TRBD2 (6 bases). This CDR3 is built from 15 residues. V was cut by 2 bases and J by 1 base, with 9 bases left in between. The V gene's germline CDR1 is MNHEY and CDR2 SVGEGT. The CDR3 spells CASSYGGVSYNEQFF. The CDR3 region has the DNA TGTGCCAGCAGTTACGGAGGGGTTTCCTACAATGAGCAGTTCTTC.

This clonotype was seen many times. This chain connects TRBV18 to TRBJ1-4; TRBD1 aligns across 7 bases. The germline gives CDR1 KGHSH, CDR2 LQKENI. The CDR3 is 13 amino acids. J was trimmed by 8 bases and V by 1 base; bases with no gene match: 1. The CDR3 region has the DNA TGTGCCAGCTCACCACGGACAGGCGAAAAACTGTTTTTT. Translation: CASSPRTGEKLFF.

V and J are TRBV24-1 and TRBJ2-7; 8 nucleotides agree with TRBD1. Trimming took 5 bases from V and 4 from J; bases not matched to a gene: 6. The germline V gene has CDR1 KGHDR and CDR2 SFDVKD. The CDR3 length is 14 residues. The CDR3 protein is CATSAGQGRYEQYF. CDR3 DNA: TGTGCCACCAGTGCCGGACAGGGTCGGTACGAGCAGTACTTC.

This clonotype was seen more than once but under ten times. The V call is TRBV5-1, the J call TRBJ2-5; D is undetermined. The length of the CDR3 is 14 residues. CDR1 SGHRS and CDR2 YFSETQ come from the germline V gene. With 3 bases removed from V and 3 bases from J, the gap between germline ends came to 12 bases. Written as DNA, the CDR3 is TGCGCCAGCAGCTCCGGATCTACGAAAGAGACCCAGTACTTC. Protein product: CASSSGSTKETQYF.

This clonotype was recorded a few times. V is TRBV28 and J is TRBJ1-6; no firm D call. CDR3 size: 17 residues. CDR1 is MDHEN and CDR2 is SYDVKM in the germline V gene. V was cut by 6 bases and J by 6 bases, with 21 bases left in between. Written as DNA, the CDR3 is TGTGCCAGCAGCTTAGAGGGAAGACTTCTCTCTAATTCACCCCTCCACTTT. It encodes CASSLEGRLLSNSPLHF.

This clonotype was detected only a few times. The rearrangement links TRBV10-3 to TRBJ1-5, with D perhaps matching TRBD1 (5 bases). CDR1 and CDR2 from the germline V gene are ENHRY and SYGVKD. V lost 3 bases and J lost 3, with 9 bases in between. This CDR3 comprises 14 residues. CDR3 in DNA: TGTGCCATCAGTGAATTAGGGGACAATCAGCCCCAGCATTTT. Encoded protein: CAISELGDNQPQHF.

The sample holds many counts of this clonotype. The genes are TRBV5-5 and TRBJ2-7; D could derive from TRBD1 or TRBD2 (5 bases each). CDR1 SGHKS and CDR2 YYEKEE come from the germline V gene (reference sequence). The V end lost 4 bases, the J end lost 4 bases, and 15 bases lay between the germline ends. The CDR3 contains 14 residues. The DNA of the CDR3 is TGTGCCAGCAGCCCGGGGCATCCGGAATACGAGCAGTACTTC. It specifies CASSPGHPEYEQYF.

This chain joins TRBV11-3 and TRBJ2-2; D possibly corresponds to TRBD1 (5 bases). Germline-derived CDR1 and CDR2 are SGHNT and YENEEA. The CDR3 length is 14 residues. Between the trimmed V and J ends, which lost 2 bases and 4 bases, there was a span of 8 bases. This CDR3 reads CASSLQGGTGELFF. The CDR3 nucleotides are TGTGCCAGCAGCTTACAGGGTGGCACCGGGGAGCTGTTTTTT.

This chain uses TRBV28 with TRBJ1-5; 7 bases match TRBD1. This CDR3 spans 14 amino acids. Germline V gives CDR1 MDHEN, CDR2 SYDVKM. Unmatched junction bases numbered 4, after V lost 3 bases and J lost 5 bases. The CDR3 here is CASSLEGAYQPQHF. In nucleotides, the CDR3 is TGTGCCAGCAGTTTGGAGGGGGCTTATCAGCCCCAGCATTTT.

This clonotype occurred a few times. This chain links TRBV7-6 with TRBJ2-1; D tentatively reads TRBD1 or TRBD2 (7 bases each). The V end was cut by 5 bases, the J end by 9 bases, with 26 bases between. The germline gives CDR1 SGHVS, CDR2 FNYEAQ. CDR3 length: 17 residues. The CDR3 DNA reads TGTGCCAGCAGCCCTTTTAGGGGGCGCGGACTAGTGGTTGAGCAGTTCTTC. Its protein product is CASSPFRGRGLVVEQFF.

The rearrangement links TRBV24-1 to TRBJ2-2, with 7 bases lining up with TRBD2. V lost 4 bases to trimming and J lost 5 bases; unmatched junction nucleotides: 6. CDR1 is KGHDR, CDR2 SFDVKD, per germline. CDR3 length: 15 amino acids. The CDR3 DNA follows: TGTGCCACCAGTGACCCGACTAGCCAGACCGGGGAGCTGTTTTTT. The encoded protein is CATSDPTSQTGELFF.

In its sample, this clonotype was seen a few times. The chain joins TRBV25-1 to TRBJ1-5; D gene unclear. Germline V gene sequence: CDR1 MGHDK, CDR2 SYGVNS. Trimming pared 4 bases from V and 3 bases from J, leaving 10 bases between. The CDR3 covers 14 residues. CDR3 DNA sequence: TGTGCCAGCAGTGGGCCAGAAAACAATCAGCCCCAGCATTTT. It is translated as CASSGPENNQPQHF. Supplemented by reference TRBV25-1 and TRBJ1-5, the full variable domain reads EADIYQTPRYLVIGTGKKITLECSQTMGHDKMYWYQQDPGMELHLIHYSYGVNSTEKGDLSSESTVSRIRTEHFPLTLESARPSHTSQYLCASSGPENNQPQHFGDGTRLSIL.

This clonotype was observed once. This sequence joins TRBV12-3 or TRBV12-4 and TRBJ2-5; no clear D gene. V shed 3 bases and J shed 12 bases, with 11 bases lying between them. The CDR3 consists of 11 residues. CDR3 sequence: CASSFGLEKYF. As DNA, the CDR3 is TGTGCCAGCAGTTTTGGGCTAGAAAAGTACTTC.

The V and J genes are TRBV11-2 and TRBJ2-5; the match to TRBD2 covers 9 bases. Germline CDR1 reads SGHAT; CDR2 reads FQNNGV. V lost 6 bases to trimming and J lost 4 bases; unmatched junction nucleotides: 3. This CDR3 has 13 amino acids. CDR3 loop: CASRLLAGETQYF. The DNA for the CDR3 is TGTGCCAGCAGGTTACTAGCGGGAGAGACCCAGTACTTC.

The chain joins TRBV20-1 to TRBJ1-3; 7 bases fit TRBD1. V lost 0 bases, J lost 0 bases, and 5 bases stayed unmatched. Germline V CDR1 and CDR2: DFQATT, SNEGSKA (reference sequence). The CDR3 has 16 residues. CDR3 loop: CSARDPGQLSGNTIYF. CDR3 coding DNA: TGCAGTGCTAGAGATCCGGGACAGCTCTCTGGAAACACCATATATTTT.

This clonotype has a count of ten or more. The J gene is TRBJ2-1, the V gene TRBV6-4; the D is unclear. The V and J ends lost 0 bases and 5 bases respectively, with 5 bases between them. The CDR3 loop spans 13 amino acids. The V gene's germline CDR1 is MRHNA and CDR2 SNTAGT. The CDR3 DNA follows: TGTGCCAGCAGTGACTCCTGGCACAATGAGCAGTTCTTC. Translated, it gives CASSDSWHNEQFF.

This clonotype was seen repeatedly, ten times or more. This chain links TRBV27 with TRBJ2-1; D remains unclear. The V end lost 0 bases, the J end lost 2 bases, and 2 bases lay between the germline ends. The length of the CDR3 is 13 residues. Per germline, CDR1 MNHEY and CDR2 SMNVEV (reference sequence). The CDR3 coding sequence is TGTGCCAGCAGTTTATCCCCCTACAATGAGCAGTTCTTC. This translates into CASSLSPYNEQFF.

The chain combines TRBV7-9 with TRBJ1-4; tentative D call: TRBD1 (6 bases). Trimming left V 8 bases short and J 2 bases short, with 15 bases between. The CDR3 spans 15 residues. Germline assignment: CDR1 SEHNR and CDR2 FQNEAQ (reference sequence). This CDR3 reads CASSPSGATNEKLFF. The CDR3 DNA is TGTGCCAGCTCTCCGTCGGGGGCCACTAATGAAAAACTGTTTTTT.

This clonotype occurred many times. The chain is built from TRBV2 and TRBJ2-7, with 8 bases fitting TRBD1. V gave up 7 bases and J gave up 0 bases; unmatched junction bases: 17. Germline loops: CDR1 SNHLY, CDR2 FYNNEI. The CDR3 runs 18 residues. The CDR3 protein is CASTLRASQGGSSYEQYF. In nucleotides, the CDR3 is TGTGCCAGCACCCTCCGCGCGTCACAGGGGGGAAGCTCCTACGAGCAGTACTTC.

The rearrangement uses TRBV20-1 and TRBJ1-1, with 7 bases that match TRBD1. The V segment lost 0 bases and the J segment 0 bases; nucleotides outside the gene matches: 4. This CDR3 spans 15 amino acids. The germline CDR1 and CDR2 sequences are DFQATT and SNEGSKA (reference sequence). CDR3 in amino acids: CSARDEGQVNTEAFF. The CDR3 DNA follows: TGCAGTGCTAGAGACGAAGGACAGGTGAACACTGAAGCTTTCTTT.

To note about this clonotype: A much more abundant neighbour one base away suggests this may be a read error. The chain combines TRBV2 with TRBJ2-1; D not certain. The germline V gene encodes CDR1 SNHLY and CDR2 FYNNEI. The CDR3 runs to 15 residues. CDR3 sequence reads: CASSEAVGSYNGQFF. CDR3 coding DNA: TGTGCCAGCAGTGAAGCGGTGGGCTCCTACAATGGGCAGTTCTTC.

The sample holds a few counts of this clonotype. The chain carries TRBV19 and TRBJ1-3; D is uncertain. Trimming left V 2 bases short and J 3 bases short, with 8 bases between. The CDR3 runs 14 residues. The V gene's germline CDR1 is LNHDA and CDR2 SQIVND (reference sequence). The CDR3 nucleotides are TGTGCCAGTAGTATATCTGGTATTGGAAACACCATATATTTT. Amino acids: CASSISGIGNTIYF. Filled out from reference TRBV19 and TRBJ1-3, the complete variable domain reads DGGITQSPKYLFRKEGQNVTLSCEQNLNHDAMYWYRQDPGQGLRLIYYSQIVNDFQKGDIAEGYSVSREKKESFPLTVTSAQKNPTAFYLCASSISGIGNTIYFGEGSWLTVV.

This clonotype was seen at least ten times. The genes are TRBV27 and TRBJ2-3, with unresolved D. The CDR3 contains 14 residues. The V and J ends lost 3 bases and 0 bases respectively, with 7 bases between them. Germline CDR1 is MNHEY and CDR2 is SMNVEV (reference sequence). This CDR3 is CASSLHASTDTQYF. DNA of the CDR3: TGTGCCAGCAGTTTGCATGCTAGCACAGATACGCAGTATTTT.

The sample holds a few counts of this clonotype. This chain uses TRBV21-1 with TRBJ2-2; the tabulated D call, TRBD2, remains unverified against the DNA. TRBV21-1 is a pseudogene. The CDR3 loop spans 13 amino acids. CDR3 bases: TGTGCCAGCAGCAAAGAGCGGACCGGGGAGCTGTTTTTT. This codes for CASSKERTGELFF.

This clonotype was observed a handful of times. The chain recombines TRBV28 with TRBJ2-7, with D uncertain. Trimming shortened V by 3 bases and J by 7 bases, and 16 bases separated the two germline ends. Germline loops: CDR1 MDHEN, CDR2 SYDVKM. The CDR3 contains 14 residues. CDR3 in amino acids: CASSFRAGVEEQYF. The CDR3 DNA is TGTGCCAGCAGTTTTAGGGCAGGTGTGGAGGAGCAGTACTTC.

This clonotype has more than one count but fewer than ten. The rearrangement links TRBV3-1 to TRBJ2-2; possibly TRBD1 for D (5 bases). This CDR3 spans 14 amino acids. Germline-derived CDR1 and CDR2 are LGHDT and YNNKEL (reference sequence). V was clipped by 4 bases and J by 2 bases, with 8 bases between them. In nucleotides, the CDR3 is TGTGCCAGCAGCCTGGGGCGAAACACCGGGGAGCTGTTTTTT. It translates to CASSLGRNTGELFF.

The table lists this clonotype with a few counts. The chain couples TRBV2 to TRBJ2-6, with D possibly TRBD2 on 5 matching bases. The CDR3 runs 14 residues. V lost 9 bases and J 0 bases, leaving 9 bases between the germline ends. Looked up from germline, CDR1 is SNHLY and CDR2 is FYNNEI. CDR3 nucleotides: TGTGCCAGTTCCGGGGTCTCTGGGGCCAACGTCCTGACTTTC. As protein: CASSGVSGANVLTF.